These 18 T cell receptor beta chains share one sample of origin, sequenced in a study of blood T cell repertoires in COVID-19. Method: immunoSEQ multiplex PCR; TCRdb's copy keeps in-frame clones and lacks some. The profile shows under 300,000 clones, 84% of them singletons. Sequenced: peripheral blood. The receptor source for this set is a man aged 40-49 years who had recovered from COVID-19.

This clone was observed a few times. The chain couples TRBV27 to TRBJ2-1; a possible D gene is TRBD2 (6 bases). The germline V gene encodes CDR1 MNHEY and CDR2 SMNVEV (reference sequence). The CDR3 has 15 residues. Trimming pared 2 bases from V and 8 bases from J, leaving 16 bases between. The chain's CDR3 is CASSLMGTPGYEQFF. CDR3 in DNA: TGTGCCAGCAGTTTAATGGGGACTCCTGGCTATGAGCAGTTCTTC.

The chain joins TRBV13 to TRBJ2-3; 10 nucleotides align to TRBD2. Looked up from germline, CDR1 is PRHDT and CDR2 is FYEKMQ (reference sequence). The CDR3 loop spans 13 amino acids. V gave up 7 bases and J gave up 5 bases; unmatched junction bases: 3. CDR3 DNA sequence: TGTGCCAGCATAGTAGCGGGGGGAGATACGCAGTATTTT. Protein: CASIVAGGDTQYF.

V usage is TRBV6-6 and J usage is TRBJ2-3, with a tentative D call TRBD2 (5 bases). This CDR3 is built from 13 residues. V shed 6 bases and J shed 5 bases, with 12 bases lying between them. Germline V gene data show CDR1 as MNHNY and CDR2 as SVGAGI (reference sequence). CDR3 region: CASRTDEGDTQYF. The CDR3 bases are TGTGCCAGCAGGACGGATGAGGGAGATACGCAGTATTTT.

The V call is TRBV19, the J call TRBJ2-1; D might be TRBD1 (6 bases). V lost 3 bases and J lost 7, with 13 bases in between. Germline CDR1 reads LNHDA; CDR2 reads SQIVND (reference sequence). The CDR3 is 14 residues long. CDR3 DNA: TGTGCCAGTAGTATCTCCAGGGGCCGAAATGAGCAGTTCTTC. Its translation is CASSISRGRNEQFF. The full variable domain, its missing parts supplied by reference TRBV19 and TRBJ2-1, is DGGITQSPKYLFRKEGQNVTLSCEQNLNHDAMYWYRQDPGQGLRLIYYSQIVNDFQKGDIAEGYSVSREKKESFPLTVTSAQKNPTAFYLCASSISRGRNEQFFGPGTRLTVL.

The chain couples TRBV4-3 to TRBJ2-3, with 13 bases fitting TRBD2. The trim removed 1 base at V and 0 bases at J, leaving 4 bases unmatched. Per the germline V gene, CDR1 is LGHNA and CDR2 is YSLEER. This CDR3 region has 18 residues. The CDR3 DNA sequence: TGCGCCAGCAGCCAAGCGACTAGCGGGGGGTCTAGCACAGATACGCAGTATTTT. It is translated as CASSQATSGGSSTDTQYF.

This clone was observed a single time. This CDR3 reads CASSPMPGRISGNTIYF. CDR3 bases: TGTGCCAGCTCACCGATGCCAGGCCGAATCTCTGGAAACACCATATATTTT. The V call is TRBV18, the J call TRBJ1-3; no reliable D call. From germline, CDR1 is KGHSH and CDR2 LQKENI. V lost 3 bases and J lost 0, with 15 bases in between. The CDR3 consists of 17 residues.

This clone has more than one count but fewer than ten. The chain employs TRBV25-1 and TRBJ1-1; no reliable D call. This CDR3 is built from 13 residues. Per the germline V gene, CDR1 is MGHDK and CDR2 is SYGVNS. V was clipped by 3 bases and J by 1 base, with 6 bases between them. CDR3 DNA: TGTGCCAGCAGTGACAGAGGGAACACTGAAGCTTTCTTT. It codes for CASSDRGNTEAFF.

V is TRBV7-2 and J is TRBJ1-1; a weak D match, TRBD1 (5 bases). CDR1 and CDR2 from the germline V gene are SGHTA and FQGNSA. The V end lost 3 bases, the J end lost 4 bases, and 18 bases lay between the germline ends. CDR3 size: 16 residues. CDR3 DNA sequence: TGTGCCAGCAGCTTCTCTCCTCAGGGTATGGGCACTGAAGCTTTCTTT. The encoded protein is CASSFSPQGMGTEAFF.

The CDR3 DNA follows: TGTGCCAGCAGCTTGGGCCTAGCGGGAGAGACCCAGTACTTC. This encodes CASSLGLAGETQYF. The chain recombines TRBV5-4 with TRBJ2-5; 8 nucleotides line up with TRBD2. The junction had 2 bases not matched to a gene; V was cut back by 0 bases and J by 4 bases. Per germline, CDR1 SGHNT and CDR2 YYREEE (reference sequence). CDR3 length: 14 amino acids.

The chain links TRBV7-9 to TRBJ2-2; TRBD2 matches 10 bases. The CDR3 consists of 16 residues. J was trimmed by 3 bases and V by 2 bases; bases with no gene match: 3. CDR1 is SEHNR, CDR2 FQNEAQ, per germline (reference sequence). The CDR3 spells CASSLRAGGYTGELFF. CDR3 bases: TGTGCCAGCAGCTTAAGAGCGGGAGGGTACACCGGGGAGCTGTTTTTT.

The CDR3 sequence: CASSDTGTGELFF. DNA of the CDR3: TGTGCCAGCAGCGATACCGGGACCGGGGAGCTGTTTTTT. The chain links TRBV12-3 or TRBV12-4 to TRBJ2-2; D unresolved. Deletions cut 6 bases from V and 5 bases from J, with 10 bases between. The CDR3 covers 13 residues.

V is TRBV11-2 and J is TRBJ2-5; TRBD1 is a possible D gene (5 bases). The CDR3 is made up of 15 amino acids. Per germline, CDR1 SGHAT and CDR2 FQNNGV. Trimming cost V 5 bases and J 0 bases, with 13 bases left between them. CDR3 sequence: CASSIPSGYQETQYF. In nucleotides, the CDR3 is TGTGCCAGCAGCATCCCGTCAGGGTACCAAGAGACCCAGTACTTC.

The chain has TRBV6-4 and TRBJ2-3, with a tentative D call TRBD1 (6 bases). Trimming took 3 bases from V and 3 from J, leaving 7 bases between them. Germline V gives CDR1 MRHNA, CDR2 SNTAGT. This CDR3 contains 13 residues. The CDR3 reads CASSEGATDTQYF. The CDR3 DNA sequence: TGTGCCAGCAGTGAGGGGGCTACAGATACGCAGTATTTT.

This chain connects TRBV6-5 to TRBJ1-1; D is unclear. This CDR3 has 15 residues. Per germline, CDR1 MNHEY and CDR2 SVGAGI. V was pared by 7 bases and J by 3 bases, with 18 bases between. The CDR3 loop reads CASNIPSGVDTEAFF. CDR3 bases: TGTGCCAGCAACATACCGTCGGGTGTGGACACTGAAGCTTTCTTT.

The V call is TRBV27, the J call TRBJ2-3; a possible D gene is TRBD2 (7 bases). CDR1 is MNHEY, CDR2 SMNVEV, per germline (reference sequence). The CDR3 extends over 16 amino acids. The V end lost 2 bases, the J end lost 1 base, and 13 bases lay between the germline ends. CDR3 bases: TGTGCCAGCAGTTTAGGGGAGGGGGGGGGCACAGATACGCAGTATTTT. Its translation is CASSLGEGGGTDTQYF.

J is TRBJ2-6 and V is TRBV7-9; D perhaps matches TRBD2 (5 bases). Looked up from germline, CDR1 is SEHNR and CDR2 is FQNEAQ (reference sequence). With 5 bases removed from V and 0 bases from J, the gap between germline ends came to 17 bases. This CDR3 region has 18 residues. CDR3 residues: CASSPPTEETSGANVLTF. The CDR3 nucleotides are TGTGCCAGCAGCCCACCAACGGAGGAGACCTCTGGGGCCAACGTCCTGACTTTC.

The genes are TRBV19 and TRBJ2-4; 9 nucleotides match TRBD1. The V gene's germline CDR1 is LNHDA and CDR2 SQIVND (reference sequence). Germline trimming cut 5 bases from V and 4 bases from J; bases unmatched to any gene: 9. This CDR3 has 16 amino acids. The CDR3 coding sequence is TGTGCCAGTAGTTCGATCCGGGACAGGGTGAAAAACATTCAGTACTTC. Translation gives CASSSIRDRVKNIQYF.

The genes are TRBV5-1 and TRBJ1-4; D possibly corresponds to TRBD1 (6 bases). V was pared by 0 bases and J by 6 bases, with 9 bases between. This CDR3 comprises 14 residues. Looked up from germline, CDR1 is SGHRS and CDR2 is YFSETQ. The CDR3 region has the DNA TGCGCCAGCAGCTTGGCAGCAGGGGATGAAAAACTGTTTTTT. Amino acids: CASSLAAGDEKLFF.